Listed below are T cell receptor beta chains from one sample, sequenced in a study of blood T cells in healthy people across ages. TCRdb processed the 5' RACE reads anew with MiXCR; each CDR3 protein has one entry. The data show hundreds of thousands of distinct CDR3 sequences, roughly 43% seen once. Sequencing used blood. The source of these receptors is a man of 80 years or more in good health. Each CDR3 is given with its conserved first and last residue. The order of the fields is D gene, V gene, J gene, clone size, CDR3 DNA, CDR3 protein. The D gene is left open where the match is weak. The size of a clone is reported for some rows only, either as once, few or many, or as a class for expanded clones.

D: -
V: TRBV6-4
J: TRBJ2-3
size: few
DNA: TGTGCCAGCAGCCCGACAGTTAGCACAGATACGCAGTATTTT
CDR3: CASSPTVSTDTQYF

D: -
V: TRBV4-1
J: TRBJ2-2
size: -
DNA: TGCGCCAGCAGCCCCCCTGCACGGAACACCGGGGAGCTGTTTTTT
CDR3: CASSPPARNTGELFF

D: TRBD2
V: TRBV20-1
J: TRBJ2-3
size: few
DNA: TGCAGTGTCCCTAGCGGGAGCAATACGCAGTATTTT
CDR3: CSVPSGSNTQYF

D: TRBD2
V: TRBV7-2
J: TRBJ2-4
size: -
DNA: TGTGCCAGCAGCCCTACTAGCGGGGGGGCCCAAAACATTCAGTACTTC
CDR3: CASSPTSGGAQNIQYF

D: -
V: TRBV11-2
J: TRBJ2-3
size: -
DNA: TGTGCCAGCAGCTTCGGTGTGGGAGATACGCAGTATTTT
CDR3: CASSFGVGDTQYF

D: -
V: TRBV7-2
J: TRBJ1-2
size: -
DNA: TGTGCCAGCAGCTTAGGGGGCAGACAAAGCGATGGCTACACCTTC
CDR3: CASSLGGRQSDGYTF

D: TRBD2
V: TRBV3-1
J: TRBJ2-1
size: few
DNA: TGTGCCAGCAGCCAAGGTCTACTAGCGGTCGATGAGCAGTTCTTC
CDR3: CASSQGLLAVDEQFF

D: TRBD2
V: TRBV7-2
J: TRBJ2-5
size: once
DNA: TGTGCCAGCAGCTTAGCCCACGGGAGCGGGAGATCGGGGGAGACCCAGTACTTC
CDR3: CASSLAHGSGRSGETQYF

D: -
V: TRBV6-5
J: TRBJ2-1
size: -
DNA: TGTGCCAGCAGTTACCGGGCCGCTGTGGGTGAGCAGTTCTTC
CDR3: CASSYRAAVGEQFF

D: -
V: TRBV5-5
J: TRBJ2-1
size: few
DNA: TGTGCCAGCAGCCGGGACGACTGGTCGAGGGCCTACAATGAGCAGTTCTTC
CDR3: CASSRDDWSRAYNEQFF

D: -
V: TRBV10-3
J: TRBJ1-1
size: -
DNA: TGTGCCATCACCCCGGGAGGGATAGGGGGATGGGGGATGAACACTGAAGCTTTCTTT
CDR3: CAITPGGIGGWGMNTEAFF

D: -
V: TRBV29-1
J: TRBJ2-7
size: few
DNA: TGCAGCGTTGTAGGGCAGGGTAACGAGCAGTACTTC
CDR3: CSVVGQGNEQYF

D: TRBD1
V: TRBV12-3/TRBV12-4
J: TRBJ2-7
size: -
DNA: TGTGCCAGCAGATTCGACAGGGACTCCTACGAGCAGTACTTC
CDR3: CASRFDRDSYEQYF

D: -
V: TRBV27
J: TRBJ2-7
size: many
DNA: TGTGCCAGCAAAAGAAGGGGTTTCTACGAGCAGTACTTC
CDR3: CASKRRGFYEQYF

D: TRBD2
V: TRBV20-1
J: TRBJ2-1
size: few
DNA: TGCAGTGCTAGGGGGACTAGCGGGGGGGTGACCTCGTATGAGCAGTTCTTC
CDR3: CSARGTSGGVTSYEQFF

D: -
V: TRBV4-2
J: TRBJ2-1
size: -
DNA: TGTGCCAGCAGCCAAGAAACCCAGGGCCGGGAGACCCAGTTCTTC
CDR3: CASSQETQGRETQFF

D: -
V: TRBV6-2/TRBV6-3
J: TRBJ2-5
size: -
DNA: TGTGCCAGCAGTTACCCAGTCCAAGAGACCCAGTACTTC
CDR3: CASSYPVQETQYF

D: -
V: TRBV20-1
J: TRBJ2-5
size: -
DNA: TGCAGTGCTAGAGATCCCACAGGGAGACAAGAGACCCAGTACTTC
CDR3: CSARDPTGRQETQYF

D: TRBD2
V: TRBV29-1
J: TRBJ2-3
size: -
DNA: TGCAGCGTGCTGACTAGCGGGAGAGTAACAGATATGCAGTATTTT
CDR3: CSVLTSGRVTDMQYF

D: -
V: TRBV7-2
J: TRBJ1-5
size: -
DNA: TGTGCCAGCAGCTCGACCGCGTCTAGCAATCAGCCCCAGCATTTT
CDR3: CASSSTASSNQPQHF

D: -
V: TRBV5-1
J: TRBJ2-5
size: -
DNA: TGCGCCAGCAGCTTGGAGTCAGCGGAAGAGACCCAGTACTTC
CDR3: CASSLESAEETQYF

D: TRBD1
V: TRBV2
J: TRBJ2-7
size: -
DNA: TGTGCCAGCAGTCTTATGGGACAGGGTTACGAGCAGTACTTC
CDR3: CASSLMGQGYEQYF

D: TRBD1
V: TRBV5-1
J: TRBJ2-3
size: -
DNA: TGCGCCAGCAGCGGAACCGGTGACAGGGGAGGAGATACGCAGTATTTT
CDR3: CASSGTGDRGGDTQYF

D: TRBD1
V: TRBV20-1
J: TRBJ2-7
size: -
DNA: TGCAGTGCGCAGTCCGGGACAGGGGGCGACGAGCAGTACTTC
CDR3: CSAQSGTGGDEQYF

D: TRBD1
V: TRBV10-3
J: TRBJ2-7
size: few
DNA: TGTGCCATCAGCCTAGGCCTCGGGACAGGGAGTGTCGAGCAGTACTTC
CDR3: CAISLGLGTGSVEQYF

D: TRBD2
V: TRBV7-2
J: TRBJ2-1
size: few
DNA: TGTGCCAGCAGCTTAGGCAGTTCGGGGGGATATGAGCAGTTCTTC
CDR3: CASSLGSSGGYEQFF

D: -
V: TRBV5-1
J: TRBJ1-1
size: -
DNA: TGCGCCAGCAGCTTGGGCGGGGGGCGAGGCACTGAAGCTTTCTTT
CDR3: CASSLGGGRGTEAFF

D: TRBD2
V: TRBV29-1
J: TRBJ2-7
size: -
DNA: TGCAGCGTTGAAGGTAGCGGGAGTTACGAGCAGTACTTC
CDR3: CSVEGSGSYEQYF

D: -
V: TRBV7-6
J: TRBJ1-1
size: few
DNA: TGTGCCAGCAGCCCCGGACTGGGGAACACTGAAGCTTTCTTT
CDR3: CASSPGLGNTEAFF

D: -
V: TRBV5-1
J: TRBJ2-3
size: few
DNA: TGCGCCAGCAGCTTTACTGTAGATACGCAGTATTTT
CDR3: CASSFTVDTQYF

D: -
V: TRBV7-2
J: TRBJ2-1
size: few
DNA: TGTGCCAGCAGCTTAGTCGGGACCCAGTTCTTC
CDR3: CASSLVGTQFF

D: TRBD2
V: TRBV20-1
J: TRBJ2-3
size: -
DNA: TGCAGTGCCACCCGGGGCGGGGGGCCTGGAGATACGCAGTATTTT
CDR3: CSATRGGGPGDTQYF

D: TRBD2
V: TRBV9
J: TRBJ2-7
size: -
DNA: TGTGCCAGCAGCGTAGGTAGCGGGGAACACAATGAGCAGTACTTC
CDR3: CASSVGSGEHNEQYF

D: TRBD1
V: TRBV27
J: TRBJ2-1
size: -
DNA: TGTGCCAGCAGTGTCAGGGGGCTGGACAATGAGCAGTTCTTC
CDR3: CASSVRGLDNEQFF

D: TRBD1
V: TRBV9
J: TRBJ2-6
size: -
DNA: TGTGCCAGCAGCGTGGACTCACAGGGGCGGCCTGGGGCCAACGTCCTGACTTTC
CDR3: CASSVDSQGRPGANVLTF

D: TRBD1
V: TRBV6-2/TRBV6-3
J: TRBJ2-3
size: -
DNA: TGTGCCAGCAGTTACTCGGGGCAGGGGGCGGTGGATACGCAGTATTTT
CDR3: CASSYSGQGAVDTQYF

D: TRBD2
V: TRBV29-1
J: TRBJ2-1
size: few
DNA: TGCAGCTACCGCCCAGCGGGAGGGCCGGGGAATGAGCAGTTCTTC
CDR3: CSYRPAGGPGNEQFF

D: TRBD2
V: TRBV7-8
J: TRBJ2-4
size: -
DNA: TGTGCCAGCAGCTTATTGGCGGGGGGCGTGCAAAACATTCAGTACTTC
CDR3: CASSLLAGGVQNIQYF

D: -
V: TRBV7-6
J: TRBJ1-5
size: once
DNA: TGTGCCAGCAGCTTAGGGGCAGGGCCGAGCAATCAGCCCCAGCATTTT
CDR3: CASSLGAGPSNQPQHF

D: -
V: TRBV4-2
J: TRBJ1-4
size: -
DNA: TGTGCCAGCAGCCAAGATATAGGGATGGGTGGTCTGTTTTTT
CDR3: CASSQDIGMGGLFF

D: -
V: TRBV6-2/TRBV6-3
J: TRBJ1-1
size: many
DNA: TGTGCCAGCAGCCAGACGGCGGGACATTCGAATGAAGCTTTCTTT
CDR3: CASSQTAGHSNEAFF

D: TRBD1
V: TRBV5-1
J: TRBJ1-6
size: many
DNA: TGCGCCAGCAGCGACATGACAGGGAGCTATAATTCACCCCTCCACTTT
CDR3: CASSDMTGSYNSPLHF

D: -
V: TRBV5-1
J: TRBJ2-7
size: few
DNA: TGCGCCAGCAGCTTGCAAGGCAGCGGCTCCTACGAGCAGTACTTC
CDR3: CASSLQGSGSYEQYF

D: TRBD1
V: TRBV9
J: TRBJ2-5
size: -
DNA: TGTGCCAGCAGCGGATCCAGGGGGAACTATGAGCAGTACTTC
CDR3: CASSGSRGNYEQYF